The 8 T cell receptor beta chains below all came from one sample that was sequenced in a study of CD8 T cells in Susac syndrome. Reverse transcription of 0.5 to 1 ug RNA was performed with random hexamers. TCRdb called the immunoSEQ multiplex PCR reads again in MiXCR, with one record for every CDR3 protein. The sample lists some 110,000 distinct CDR3 sequences, around 94% occurring once. Sequenced: CD4+ T cells from PBMCs. These receptors originate from a human donor in good health.

This chain links TRBV20-1 with TRBJ1-2; TRBD1 might be the D (6 bases). V gave up 3 bases and J gave up 3 bases, with 8 bases separating them. From germline, CDR1 is DFQATT and CDR2 SNEGSKA (reference sequence). CDR3 size: 12 residues. CDR3 nucleotide sequence: TGCAGTGCTAGCCCAGGGGACTATGGCTACACCTTC. Translating gives CSASPGDYGYTF.

The chain combines TRBV29-1 with TRBJ1-2, with D maybe TRBD1 (5 bases). CDR3 length: 14 residues. V lost 4 bases and J lost 3, with 15 bases in between. Germline V gene lookup returns CDR1 SQVTM and CDR2 ANQGSEA. The CDR3: CSVVTGAGHYGYTF. The DNA for the CDR3 is TGCAGCGTTGTAACCGGGGCAGGGCACTATGGCTACACCTTC.

The chain uses TRBV20-1 and TRBJ2-1, with TRBD2 as a possible D gene (7 bases). CDR1 is DFQATT, CDR2 SNEGSKA, per germline (reference sequence). The CDR3 is made up of 16 amino acids. The V end was cut by 0 bases, the J end by 5 bases, with 17 bases between. CDR3 region: CSARDQGLHRDNEQFF. The DNA for the CDR3 is TGCAGTGCTAGAGATCAGGGACTACACAGGGACAATGAGCAGTTCTTC.

This chain connects TRBV6-4 to TRBJ2-3; 7 bases map to TRBD2. The germline CDR1 and CDR2 sequences are MRHNA and SNTAGT. Trimming took 9 bases from V and 6 from J; bases not matched to a gene: 9. This CDR3 comprises 13 residues. CDR3 region: CASERDVGDTQYF. CDR3 in DNA: TGTGCCAGTGAGCGGGACGTCGGGGATACGCAGTATTTT.

This rearrangement joins TRBV4-1 to TRBJ1-5, with D possibly TRBD1 on 6 matching bases. Per germline, CDR1 MGHRA and CDR2 YSYEKL. With 1 base removed from V and 7 bases from J, the gap between germline ends came to 20 bases. The CDR3 contains 17 residues. The DNA of the CDR3 is TGCGCCAGCAGCCAAGCAGTTACGACAGGCTGGGGGCAGCCCCAGCATTTT. Protein product: CASSQAVTTGWGQPQHF.

CDR3 coding DNA: TGCAGTGCCTCTTCCCAGGGTCAGCAGCCCCAGCATTTT. Translating gives CSASSQGQQPQHF. This rearrangement joins TRBV20-1 to TRBJ1-5; tentative D call: TRBD1 (5 bases). This CDR3 is built from 13 residues. V lost 6 bases, J lost 7 bases, and 16 bases lay in between. Germline CDR1 and CDR2: DFQATT and SNEGSKA (reference sequence).

The V gene is TRBV7-2, the J gene TRBJ2-1; unclear D gene. Trimming removed 3 bases at V and 10 bases at J, with 7 bases between. CDR1 is SGHTA and CDR2 is FQGNSA in the germline V gene. CDR3 length: 11 residues. CDR3 nucleotide sequence: TGTGCCAGCAGCTTTTTCTGGGAGCAGTTCTTC. This encodes CASSFFWEQFF.

A single count supports this clonotype. The chain has TRBV18 and TRBJ2-7; 10 positions agree with TRBD2. Per germline, CDR1 KGHSH and CDR2 LQKENI. Germline trimming cut 3 bases from V and 3 bases from J; bases unmatched to any gene: 8. The CDR3 has 16 residues. The CDR3: CASSPLTPSGSYEQYF. The CDR3 region has the DNA TGTGCCAGCTCACCTCTAACCCCTAGCGGGAGCTACGAGCAGTACTTC. Full variable domain (missing parts from reference TRBV18 and TRBJ2-7): NAGVMQNPRHLVRRRGQEARLRCSPMKGHSHVYWYRQLPEEGLKFMVYLQKENIIDESGMPKERFSAEFPKEGPSILRIQQVVRGDSAAYFCASSPLTPSGSYEQYFGPGTRLTVT.